A single sample gave rise to the 29 T cell receptor beta chains below, sequenced in a study of T-cell reconstitution after alpha-beta-depleted transplantation in children. Unique molecular identifiers tagged the TCRbeta library. Using its own MiXCR run on the PCR reads, TCRdb lists one record per CDR3 protein. The table lists approximately 390,000 distinct CDR3 sequences, approximately 11% of them singletons. This material consisted of PBMCs from the stem cell graft donor, taken from the stem cell graft. Every receptor here comes from a human donor who donated a stem cell graft to a child with acute myeloid leukemia.

This clonotype was seen at least ten times. The V and J genes are TRBV7-3 and TRBJ2-2; D remains unclear. The CDR3 has 13 residues. Trimming left V 4 bases short and J 3 bases short, with 6 bases between. In germline, CDR1 is SGHTA, CDR2 FQGTGA. The CDR3 region is CASSSQDTGELFF. The CDR3 DNA is TGTGCCAGCAGCTCCCAAGACACCGGGGAGCTGTTTTTT.

This sequence joins TRBV12-3 or TRBV12-4 and TRBJ2-1; D uncertain. The CDR3 is made up of 13 amino acids. V lost 5 bases and J lost 11, with 16 bases in between. CDR3 bases: TGTGCCAGCAGTCCCTCAGAAGGAACTAAGCAGTTCTTC. Amino acids: CASSPSEGTKQFF.

The rearrangement links TRBV3-1 to TRBJ2-1; the match to TRBD1 covers 10 bases. CDR3 length equals 14 residues. Germline V gives CDR1 LGHDT, CDR2 YNNKEL (reference sequence). The V and J ends lost 2 bases and 9 bases, in that order; junction bases with no gene match: 4. CDR3 coding DNA: TGTGCCAGCAGCCAAAGACAGGGGGCTTTTGAGCAGTTCTTC. As protein: CASSQRQGAFEQFF.

This chain uses TRBV15 with TRBJ1-5, with 7 nucleotides matching TRBD1. The V and J ends lost 0 bases and 5 bases, in that order; junction bases with no gene match: 4. In germline, CDR1 is LNHNV, CDR2 YYDKDF (reference sequence). The CDR3 consists of 15 residues. CDR3 amino acids: CATSREAGGYQPQHF. The CDR3 nucleotides are TGTGCCACCAGCAGAGAGGCAGGGGGGTATCAGCCCCAGCATTTT.

Many counts were recorded for this clonotype. The J gene is TRBJ2-4, the V gene TRBV20-1, with D possibly matching TRBD2 (5 bases). Germline CDR1 DFQATT, CDR2 SNEGSKA (reference sequence). V lost 5 bases and J lost 4, with 18 bases in between. This CDR3 is built from 15 residues. The DNA of the CDR3 is TGCAGTGCTGGCGCCCAGGAGGCGATAAAAAACATTCAGTACTTC. Translated, it gives CSAGAQEAIKNIQYF.

A few counts support this clonotype. The chain uses TRBV11-2 and TRBJ2-7, with D perhaps TRBD2 (6 bases). Germline V gene data show CDR1 as SGHAT and CDR2 as FQNNGV. This CDR3 spans 14 amino acids. Trimming stripped 3 bases from V and 1 base from J, with 10 bases between. Here the CDR3 reads CASSFLAPSYEQYF. Here the CDR3 DNA reads TGTGCCAGCAGCTTCCTAGCGCCTTCCTACGAGCAGTACTTC.

The chain employs TRBV7-2 and TRBJ2-7, with TRBD2 identical over 8 bases. J lost 3 bases, V lost 2 bases, and 6 bases had no gene match. The germline V gene encodes CDR1 SGHTA and CDR2 FQGNSA. The CDR3 consists of 15 residues. In DNA, the CDR3 is TGTGCCAGCAGCTTATCACTAGCGGATTTCTACGAGCAGTACTTC. It yields the protein CASSLSLADFYEQYF.

This clonotype was seen more than once but under ten times. The gene calls are TRBV5-1 and TRBJ2-3; 16 bases align to TRBD2. V gave up 1 base and J gave up 6 bases; unmatched junction bases: 11. Germline assignment: CDR1 SGHRS and CDR2 YFSETQ. This CDR3 has 19 residues. CDR3 sequence reads: CASSLLGLAGGGRADTQYF. CDR3 DNA sequence: TGCGCCAGCAGCTTGCTGGGACTAGCGGGAGGGGGGCGCGCGGATACGCAGTATTTT. Based on the CDR3 plus reference TRBV5-1 and TRBJ2-3, the full variable domain is KAGVTQTPRYLIKTRGQQVTLSCSPISGHRSVSWYQQTPGQGLQFLFEYFSETQRNKGNFPGRFSGRQFSNSRSEMNVSTLELGDSALYLCASSLLGLAGGGRADTQYFGPGTRLTVL.

The chain has TRBV6-2 or TRBV6-3 and TRBJ2-7; a possible D gene is TRBD1 (6 bases). The CDR3 runs 11 residues. The germline V gene encodes CDR1 MNHEY and CDR2 SVGEGT. The V and J ends lost 8 bases and 4 bases respectively, with 9 bases between them. The CDR3 reads CASGTRYEQYF. In DNA, the CDR3 is TGTGCCAGCGGGACACGGTACGAGCAGTACTTC.

This clonotype was seen more than once but under ten times. This chain joins TRBV19 and TRBJ2-1; D unresolved. The V end was cut by 10 bases, the J end by 5 bases, with 12 bases between. This CDR3 contains 12 residues. Per germline, CDR1 LNHDA and CDR2 SQIVND (reference sequence). The CDR3 here is CATSYKNNEQFF. In DNA form, the CDR3 reads TGTGCCACCTCTTACAAGAACAATGAGCAGTTCTTC.

The chain uses TRBV7-2 and TRBJ1-1; 7 bases fit TRBD1. CDR1 and CDR2 (germline): SGHTA, FQGNSA. The CDR3 is 13 residues long. The V gene end was trimmed by 7 bases and the J gene end by 7 bases; junction bases not matched to a gene: 9. The CDR3 DNA follows: TGTGCCAGCATCAAAGGAGGGGGCCTTGAAGCTTTCTTT. Protein product: CASIKGGGLEAFF.

This clonotype has just a few counts. The chain employs TRBV5-1 and TRBJ1-1; unclear D gene. The germline CDR1 and CDR2 sequences are SGHRS and YFSETQ. The CDR3 has 15 residues. V dropped 4 bases and J dropped 4 bases, with 17 bases sitting between them. The CDR3: CASSREGSSGTEAFF. CDR3 nucleotides: TGCGCCAGCAGCAGGGAGGGTTCTTCGGGCACTGAAGCTTTCTTT.

This chain uses TRBV3-1 with TRBJ2-5, with 8 positions matching TRBD2. CDR3 size: 17 residues. With 1 base clipped from V and 2 bases from J, the junction kept 9 bases outside the gene matches. The germline CDR1 and CDR2 sequences are LGHDT and YNNKEL (reference sequence). CDR3 region: CASSQVGSGRRQETQYF. The CDR3 bases are TGTGCCAGCAGCCAAGTAGGCAGCGGGAGAAGGCAAGAGACCCAGTACTTC.

V gene TRBV15 combines with J gene TRBJ2-7, with TRBD2 matching 7 bases. V trimming: 1 base; J trimming: 3 bases; junction bases outside the gene matches: 9. Germline V gene sequence: CDR1 LNHNV, CDR2 YYDKDF (reference sequence). The length of the CDR3 is 16 residues. CDR3 in DNA: TGTGCCACCAGCAGAGGGGCGGGAGAGTGGGGCTACGAGCAGTACTTC. Translation gives CATSRGAGEWGYEQYF.

This clonotype was counted many times. The V and J genes are TRBV5-1 and TRBJ2-5, with a possible D match to TRBD2 (5 bases). This CDR3 region has 13 residues. The germline V gene encodes CDR1 SGHRS and CDR2 YFSETQ. V gave up 2 bases and J gave up 5 bases, with 10 bases separating them. The CDR3 nucleotides read TGCGCCAGCAGCTTTAGCGTTATCGAGACCCAGTACTTC. Protein sequence: CASSFSVIETQYF. The whole variable domain, filled in from reference TRBV5-1 and TRBJ2-5, reads KAGVTQTPRYLIKTRGQQVTLSCSPISGHRSVSWYQQTPGQGLQFLFEYFSETQRNKGNFPGRFSGRQFSNSRSEMNVSTLELGDSALYLCASSFSVIETQYFGPGTRLLVL.

The V call is TRBV3-1, the J call TRBJ2-3, with D uncertain. Germline CDR1 is LGHDT and CDR2 is YNNKEL (reference sequence). V shed 1 base and J shed 3 bases, with 11 bases lying between them. The CDR3 runs 15 residues. In DNA form, the CDR3 reads TGTGCCAGCAGCCAAGCGCAGGACGAAACAGATACGCAGTATTTT. Amino acid sequence: CASSQAQDETDTQYF.

This chain links TRBV27 with TRBJ1-5; 9 nucleotides align to TRBD1. The CDR3 contains 19 residues. V was clipped by 6 bases and J by 2 bases; unmatched bases: 17. CDR1 and CDR2 from the germline V gene are MNHEY and SMNVEV (reference sequence). This chain's CDR3 is CASSSNHNRDRVGNQPQHF. CDR3 bases: TGTGCCAGCAGCTCAAATCACAACCGGGACAGGGTGGGCAATCAGCCCCAGCATTTT.

This clonotype came up a few times. The rearrangement links TRBV9 to TRBJ2-1, with TRBD2 as a possible D gene (5 bases). The CDR3 contains 13 residues. Trimming cost V 3 bases and J 4 bases, with 8 bases left between them. Germline V gives CDR1 SGDLS, CDR2 YYNGEE. DNA of the CDR3: TGTGCCAGCAGCGGAGGGTTATACAATGAGCAGTTCTTC. Protein product: CASSGGLYNEQFF.

This chain links TRBV6-2 or TRBV6-3 with TRBJ2-1; D remains unclear. The CDR3 loop spans 14 amino acids. Germline assignment: CDR1 MNHEY and CDR2 SVGEGT. The V end lost 2 bases, the J end lost 6 bases, and 11 bases lay between the germline ends. In nucleotides, the CDR3 is TGTGCCAGCAGTTACCGCGGCCTGATCAATGAGCAGTTCTTC. This codes for CASSYRGLINEQFF.

The rearrangement uses TRBV12-3 or TRBV12-4 and TRBJ2-7; 11 bases are a match to TRBD2. V was clipped by 5 bases and J by 4 bases; unmatched bases: 4. The CDR3 covers 14 residues. The CDR3 DNA reads TGTGCCAGCAGTAACCTAGCGGGAGGTTACGAGCAGTACTTC. Its protein is CASSNLAGGYEQYF.

This clonotype has a handful of counts. The chain links TRBV20-1 to TRBJ1-3, with D possibly matching TRBD1 (5 bases). The CDR3 runs to 14 residues. Looked up from germline, CDR1 is DFQATT and CDR2 is SNEGSKA (reference sequence). V lost 4 bases and J lost 2, with 12 bases in between. The CDR3 sequence: CSAKHQGAGNTIYF. CDR3 DNA sequence: TGCAGTGCTAAACACCAGGGAGCTGGAAACACCATATATTTT.

This clonotype turned up a few times. The V gene is TRBV5-1, the J gene TRBJ1-1, with D unresolved. The CDR3 has 17 residues. V dropped 1 base and J dropped 0 bases, with 16 bases sitting between them. Germline V CDR1 and CDR2: SGHRS, YFSETQ. The CDR3 spells CASSLMAYGDMNTEAFF. The DNA of the CDR3 is TGCGCCAGCAGCTTGATGGCCTACGGAGACATGAACACTGAAGCTTTCTTT.

In its sample, this clonotype was seen a few times. This chain connects TRBV5-6 to TRBJ1-5, with D unclear. The CDR3 is 13 amino acids. Per germline, CDR1 SGHDT and CDR2 YYEEEE. Trimming shortened V by 4 bases and J by 1 base, and 6 bases separated the two germline ends. This chain's CDR3 is CASSMGSNQPQHF. As DNA, the CDR3 is TGTGCCAGCAGCATGGGGAGCAATCAGCCCCAGCATTTT.

This clonotype was detected only a few times. The chain has TRBV20-1 and TRBJ2-7; TRBD1 agrees at 8 bases. In germline, CDR1 is DFQATT, CDR2 SNEGSKA (reference sequence). With 1 base clipped from V and 3 bases from J, the junction kept 8 bases outside the gene matches. The CDR3 contains 15 residues. DNA for the CDR3: TGCAGTGCTAGAGTGAGGACAGGGACGAACTACGAGCAGTACTTC. This codes for CSARVRTGTNYEQYF.

This clonotype has more than one count but fewer than ten. The rearrangement joins TRBV5-1 to TRBJ2-3, with D unclear. CDR3 length: 16 amino acids. Looked up from germline, CDR1 is SGHRS and CDR2 is YFSETQ. V gave up 0 bases and J gave up 2 bases, with 13 bases separating them. CDR3 region: CASSLGAGHNTDTQYF. DNA of the CDR3: TGCGCCAGCAGCTTGGGCGCCGGCCATAACACAGATACGCAGTATTTT.

This sequence joins TRBV29-1 and TRBJ2-7; possibly TRBD2 for D (6 bases). This CDR3 contains 11 residues. The germline CDR1 and CDR2 sequences are SQVTM and ANQGSEA. V lost 4 bases and J lost 6, with 10 bases in between. The CDR3 region has the DNA TGCAGCGTTGTCCTGGGGGGCGAGCAGTACTTC. This codes for CSVVLGGEQYF.

This clonotype was recorded at least ten times. J is TRBJ2-1 and V is TRBV5-6, with a weak D call TRBD2 (5 bases). V was trimmed by 0 bases and J by 2 bases, leaving 9 bases between them. Per germline, CDR1 SGHDT and CDR2 YYEEEE. The CDR3 length is 15 residues. CDR3 protein: CASSLAGVAYNEQFF. The CDR3 nucleotides are TGTGCCAGCAGCTTGGCCGGGGTAGCCTACAATGAGCAGTTCTTC.

This clonotype was found a few times. The chain couples TRBV20-1 to TRBJ2-3; D is possibly TRBD1 (6 bases). Germline-derived CDR1 and CDR2 are DFQATT and SNEGSKA (reference sequence). There are 15 residues in the CDR3. V was trimmed by 6 bases and J by 6 bases, leaving 22 bases between them. The CDR3 nucleotides read TGCAGTGCCATGCCCGGGACAAGGGGTGTCGATACGCAGTATTTT. This codes for CSAMPGTRGVDTQYF.

V is TRBV10-2 and J is TRBJ2-1, with TRBD2 matching over 8 bases. The germline gives CDR1 WSHSY, CDR2 SAAADI. The CDR3 length is 13 residues. V lost 3 bases to trimming and J lost 7 bases; unmatched junction nucleotides: 2. DNA of the CDR3: TGCGCCAGCAGTGACGGGGGGGGGAATGAGCAGTTCTTC. Translated: CASSDGGGNEQFF.